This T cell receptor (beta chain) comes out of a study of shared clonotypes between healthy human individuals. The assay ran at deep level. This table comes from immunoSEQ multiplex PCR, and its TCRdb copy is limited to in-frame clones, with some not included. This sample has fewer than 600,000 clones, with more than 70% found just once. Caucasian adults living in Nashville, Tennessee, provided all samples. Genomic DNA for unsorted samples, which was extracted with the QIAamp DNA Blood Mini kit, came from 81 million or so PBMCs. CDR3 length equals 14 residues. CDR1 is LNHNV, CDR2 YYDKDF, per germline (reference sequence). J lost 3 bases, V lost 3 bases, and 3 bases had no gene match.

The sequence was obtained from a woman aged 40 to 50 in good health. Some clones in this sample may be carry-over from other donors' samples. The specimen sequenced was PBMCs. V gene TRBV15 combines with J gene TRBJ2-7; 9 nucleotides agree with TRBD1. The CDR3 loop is CATSRVTGGYEQYF. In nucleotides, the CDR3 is TGTGCCACCAGCAGGGTGACAGGGGGCTACGAGCAGTACTTC.